This T cell receptor beta chain was retrieved from a study of blood T cell repertoires in COVID-19. Study details: The United States, Italy and Spain supplied acute and convalescent COVID-19 samples. Sample material is recorded as cDNA or gDNA derived from T cells, B-cell-depleted T cells, or PBMCs.

This CDR3 is built from 15 residues. Per germline, CDR1 SGHTA and CDR2 FQGNSA. V lost 5 bases, J lost 0 bases, and 14 bases lay in between. Under the authors' procedure: It was from reference gene primer amplification that nucleated cell counts were estimated. The protocol was immunoSEQ multiplex PCR, while the TCRdb copy is restricted to in-frame clones and leaves out a portion. V, J and clone size are those of that table, while D and trimming were read from the DNA. Here the sample spans roughly 250,000 clones, about 68% being singletons. Source material: peripheral blood. The chain joins TRBV7-2 to TRBJ2-7, with D possibly TRBD1 on 6 matching bases. The sequence derives from a woman of 80 years or more with acute or convalescent COVID-19. The CDR3: CASSPQQGPSYEQYF. In nucleotides, the CDR3 is TGTGCCAGCAGCCCGCAACAGGGACCCTCCTACGAGCAGTACTTC.